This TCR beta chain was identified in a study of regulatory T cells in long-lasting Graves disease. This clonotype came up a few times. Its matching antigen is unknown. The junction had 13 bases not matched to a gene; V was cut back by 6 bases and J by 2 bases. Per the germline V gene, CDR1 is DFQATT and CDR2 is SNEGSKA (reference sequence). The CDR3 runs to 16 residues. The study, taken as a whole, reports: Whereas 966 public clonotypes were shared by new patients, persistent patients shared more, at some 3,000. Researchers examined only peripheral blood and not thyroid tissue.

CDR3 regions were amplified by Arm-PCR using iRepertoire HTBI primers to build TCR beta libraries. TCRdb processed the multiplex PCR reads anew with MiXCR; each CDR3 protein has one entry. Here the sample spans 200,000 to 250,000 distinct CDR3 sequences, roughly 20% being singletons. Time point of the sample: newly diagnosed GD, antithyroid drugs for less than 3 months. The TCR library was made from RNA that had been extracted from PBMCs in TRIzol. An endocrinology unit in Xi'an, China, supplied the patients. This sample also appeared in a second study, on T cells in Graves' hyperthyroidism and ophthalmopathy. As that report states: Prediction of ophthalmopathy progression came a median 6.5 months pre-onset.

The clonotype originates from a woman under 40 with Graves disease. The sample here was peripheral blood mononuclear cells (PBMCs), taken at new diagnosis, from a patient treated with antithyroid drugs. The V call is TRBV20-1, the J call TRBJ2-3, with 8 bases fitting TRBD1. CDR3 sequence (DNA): TGCAGTGCCGGCTTTTTGACAGGGGTAATCACAGATACGCAGTATTTT. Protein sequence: CSAGFLTGVITDTQYF.